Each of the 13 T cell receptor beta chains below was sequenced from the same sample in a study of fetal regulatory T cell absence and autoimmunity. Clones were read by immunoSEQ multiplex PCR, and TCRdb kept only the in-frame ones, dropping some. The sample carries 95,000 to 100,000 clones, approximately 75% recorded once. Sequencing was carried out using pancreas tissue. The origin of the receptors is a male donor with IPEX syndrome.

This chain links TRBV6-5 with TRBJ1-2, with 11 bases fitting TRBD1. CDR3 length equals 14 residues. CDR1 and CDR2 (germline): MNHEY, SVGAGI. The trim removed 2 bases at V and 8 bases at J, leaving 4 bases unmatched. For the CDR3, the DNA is TGTGCCAGCAGTTACGGACAGGGGGCGCGGGGCTACACCTTC. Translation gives CASSYGQGARGYTF.

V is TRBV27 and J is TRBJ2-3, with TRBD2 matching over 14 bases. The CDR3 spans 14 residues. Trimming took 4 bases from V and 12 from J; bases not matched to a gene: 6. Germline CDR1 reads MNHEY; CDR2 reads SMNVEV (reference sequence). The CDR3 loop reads CASSWGTSGSVQYF. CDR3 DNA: TGTGCCAGCAGTTGGGGGACTAGCGGGAGTGTTCAGTATTTT.

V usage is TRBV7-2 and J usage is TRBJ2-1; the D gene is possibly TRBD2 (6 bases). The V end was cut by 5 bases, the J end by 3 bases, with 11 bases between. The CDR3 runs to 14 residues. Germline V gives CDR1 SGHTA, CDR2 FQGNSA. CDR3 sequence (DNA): TGTGCCAGCAGCACAATGGGACTCTACAATGAGCAGTTCTTC. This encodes CASSTMGLYNEQFF. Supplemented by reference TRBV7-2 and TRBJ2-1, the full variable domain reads GAGVSQSPSNKVTEKGKDVELRCDPISGHTALYWYRQSLGQGLEFLIYFQGNSAPDKSGLPSDRFSAERTGGSVSTLTIQRTQQEDSAVYLCASSTMGLYNEQFFGPGTRLTVL.

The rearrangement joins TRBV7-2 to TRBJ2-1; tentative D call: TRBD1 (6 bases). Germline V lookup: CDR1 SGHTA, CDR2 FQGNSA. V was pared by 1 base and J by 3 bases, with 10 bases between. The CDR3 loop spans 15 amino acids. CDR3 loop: CASSLGTAFYNEQFF. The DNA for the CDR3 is TGTGCCAGCAGCTTAGGGACAGCCTTCTACAATGAGCAGTTCTTC.

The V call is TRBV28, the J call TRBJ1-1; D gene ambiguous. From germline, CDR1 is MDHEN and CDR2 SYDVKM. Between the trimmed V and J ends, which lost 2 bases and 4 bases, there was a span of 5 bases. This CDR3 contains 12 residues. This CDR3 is CASSLAPTEAFF. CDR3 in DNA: TGTGCCAGCAGTTTAGCCCCCACTGAAGCTTTCTTT. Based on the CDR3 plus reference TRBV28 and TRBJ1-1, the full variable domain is DVKVTQSSRYLVKRTGEKVFLECVQDMDHENMFWYRQDPGLGLRLIYFSYDVKMKEKGDIPEGYSVSREKKERFSLILESASTNQTSMYLCASSLAPTEAFFGQGTRLTVV.

The CDR3 DNA sequence: TGTGCCAGCAGCGAACTTTTGGGGGCCGGGGGAAACACCATATATTTT. It yields the protein CASSELLGAGGNTIYF. The gene calls are TRBV5-6 and TRBJ1-3, with D perhaps matching TRBD1 (6 bases). Germline CDR1 SGHDT, CDR2 YYEEEE. The CDR3 is made up of 16 amino acids. Trimming pared 4 bases from V and 4 bases from J, leaving 18 bases between.

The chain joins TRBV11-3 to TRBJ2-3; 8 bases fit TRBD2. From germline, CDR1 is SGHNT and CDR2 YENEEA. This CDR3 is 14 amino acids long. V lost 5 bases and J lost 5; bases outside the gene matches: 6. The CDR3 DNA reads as TGTGCCAGCAGCCCAGGACTAGCCCTAGATACGCAGTATTTT. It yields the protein CASSPGLALDTQYF.

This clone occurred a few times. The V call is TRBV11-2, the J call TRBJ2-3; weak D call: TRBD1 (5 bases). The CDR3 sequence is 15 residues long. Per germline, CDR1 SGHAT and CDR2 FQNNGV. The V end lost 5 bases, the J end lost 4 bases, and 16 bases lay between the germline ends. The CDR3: CASSVTPRVADTQYF. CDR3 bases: TGTGCCAGCAGCGTGACCCCCAGGGTGGCAGATACGCAGTATTTT.

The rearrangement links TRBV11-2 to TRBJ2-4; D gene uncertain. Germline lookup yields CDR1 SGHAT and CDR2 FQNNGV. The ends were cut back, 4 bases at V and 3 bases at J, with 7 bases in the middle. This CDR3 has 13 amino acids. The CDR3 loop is CASSSWVKNIQYF. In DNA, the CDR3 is TGTGCCAGCAGCTCCTGGGTCAAAAACATTCAGTACTTC.

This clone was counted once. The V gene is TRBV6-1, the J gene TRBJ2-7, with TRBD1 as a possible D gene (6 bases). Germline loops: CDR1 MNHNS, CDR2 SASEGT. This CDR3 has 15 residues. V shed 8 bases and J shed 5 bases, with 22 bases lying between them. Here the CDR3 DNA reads TGTGCCAGCGGGGAGACAGGAGACATTTCAGACGAGCAGTACTTC. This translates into CASGETGDISDEQYF.

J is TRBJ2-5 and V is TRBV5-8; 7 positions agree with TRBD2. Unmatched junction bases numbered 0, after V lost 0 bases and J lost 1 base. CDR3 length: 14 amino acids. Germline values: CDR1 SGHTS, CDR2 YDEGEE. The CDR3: CASSLASGQETQYF. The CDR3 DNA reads TGTGCCAGCAGCTTGGCTAGCGGCCAAGAGACCCAGTACTTC.

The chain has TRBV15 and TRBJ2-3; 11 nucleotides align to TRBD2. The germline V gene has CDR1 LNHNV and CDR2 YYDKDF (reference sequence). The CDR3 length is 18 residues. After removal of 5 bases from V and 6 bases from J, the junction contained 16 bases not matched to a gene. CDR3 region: CATSLTGLAAFQTDTQYF. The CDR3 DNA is TGTGCCACCAGCCTAACGGGACTAGCGGCGTTCCAGACGGATACGCAGTATTTT.

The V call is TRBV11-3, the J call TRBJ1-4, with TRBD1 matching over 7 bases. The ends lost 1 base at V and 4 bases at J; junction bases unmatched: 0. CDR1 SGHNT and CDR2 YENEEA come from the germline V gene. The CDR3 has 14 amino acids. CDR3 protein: CASSLAGGNEKLFF. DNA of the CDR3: TGTGCCAGCAGCTTAGCAGGGGGTAATGAAAAACTGTTTTTT.